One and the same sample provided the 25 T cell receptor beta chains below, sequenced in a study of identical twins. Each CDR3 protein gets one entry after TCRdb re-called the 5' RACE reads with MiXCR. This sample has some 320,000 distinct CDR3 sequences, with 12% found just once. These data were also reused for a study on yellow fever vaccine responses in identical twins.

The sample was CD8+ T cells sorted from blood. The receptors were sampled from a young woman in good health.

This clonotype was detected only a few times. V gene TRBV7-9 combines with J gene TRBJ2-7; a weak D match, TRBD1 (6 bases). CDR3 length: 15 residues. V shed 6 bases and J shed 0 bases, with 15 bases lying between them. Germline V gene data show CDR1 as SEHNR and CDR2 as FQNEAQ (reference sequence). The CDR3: CASSPRGGSSYEQYF. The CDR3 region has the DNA TGTGCCAGCAGTCCCAGGGGCGGAAGCTCCTACGAGCAGTACTTC.

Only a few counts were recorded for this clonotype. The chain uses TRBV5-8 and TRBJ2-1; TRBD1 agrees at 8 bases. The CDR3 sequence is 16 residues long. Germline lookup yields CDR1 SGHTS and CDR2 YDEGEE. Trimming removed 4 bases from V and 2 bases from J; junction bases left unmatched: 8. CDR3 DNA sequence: TGTGCCAGCAGCAGTAAGACAGGGGCCCCCTACAATGAGCAGTTCTTC. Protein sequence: CASSSKTGAPYNEQFF.

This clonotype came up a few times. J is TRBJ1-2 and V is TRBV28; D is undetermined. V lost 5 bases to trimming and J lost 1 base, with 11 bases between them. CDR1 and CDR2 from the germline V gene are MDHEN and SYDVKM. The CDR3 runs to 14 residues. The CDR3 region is CASSGGRLNYGYTF. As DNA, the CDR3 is TGTGCCAGCAGTGGCGGGCGGCTTAACTATGGCTACACCTTC.

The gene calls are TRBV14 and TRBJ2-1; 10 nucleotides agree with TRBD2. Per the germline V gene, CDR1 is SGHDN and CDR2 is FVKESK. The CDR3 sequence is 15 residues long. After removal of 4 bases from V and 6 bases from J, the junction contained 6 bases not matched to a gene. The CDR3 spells CASSPWTSGGNEQFF. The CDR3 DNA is TGTGCCAGCAGCCCTTGGACTAGCGGAGGCAATGAGCAGTTCTTC.

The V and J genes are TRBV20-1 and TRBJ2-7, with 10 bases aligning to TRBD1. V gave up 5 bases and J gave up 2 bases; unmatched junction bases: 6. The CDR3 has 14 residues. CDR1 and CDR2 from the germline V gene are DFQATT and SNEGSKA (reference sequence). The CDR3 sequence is CSAAPGTGAYEQYF. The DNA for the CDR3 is TGCAGTGCTGCTCCCGGGACAGGGGCCTACGAGCAGTACTTC.

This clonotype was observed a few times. The CDR3: CASSEGTGETYGYTF. CDR3 DNA: TGTGCCAGCAGTGAAGGGACAGGGGAGACCTATGGCTACACCTTC. The rearrangement joins TRBV6-4 to TRBJ1-2, with 10 positions matching TRBD1. This CDR3 spans 15 amino acids. The germline gives CDR1 MRHNA, CDR2 SNTAGT. The V segment lost 3 bases and the J segment 4 bases; nucleotides outside the gene matches: 5.

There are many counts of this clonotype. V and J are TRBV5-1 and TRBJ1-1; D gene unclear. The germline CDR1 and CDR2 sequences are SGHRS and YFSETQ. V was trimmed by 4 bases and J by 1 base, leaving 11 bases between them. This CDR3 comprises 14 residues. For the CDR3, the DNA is TGCGCCAGCAGCCTCGCCCGGACGAACACTGAAGCTTTCTTT. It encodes CASSLARTNTEAFF.

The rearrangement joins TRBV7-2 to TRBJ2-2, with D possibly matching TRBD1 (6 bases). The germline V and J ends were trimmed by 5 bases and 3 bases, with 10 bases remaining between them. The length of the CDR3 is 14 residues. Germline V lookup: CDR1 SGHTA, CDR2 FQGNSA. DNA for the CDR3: TGTGCCAGCAGCATAAACAGGGACACCGGGGAGCTGTTTTTT. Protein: CASSINRDTGELFF.

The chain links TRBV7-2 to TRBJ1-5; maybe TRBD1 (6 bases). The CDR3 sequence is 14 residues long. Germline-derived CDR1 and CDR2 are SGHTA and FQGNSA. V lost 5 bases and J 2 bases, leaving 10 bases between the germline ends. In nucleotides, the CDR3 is TGTGCCAGCAGCCGGGGGCCTCGCAATCAGCCCCAGCATTTT. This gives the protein CASSRGPRNQPQHF.

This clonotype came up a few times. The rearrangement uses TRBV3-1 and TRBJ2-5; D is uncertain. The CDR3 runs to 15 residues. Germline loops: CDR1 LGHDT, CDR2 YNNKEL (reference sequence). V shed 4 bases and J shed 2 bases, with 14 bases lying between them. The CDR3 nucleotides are TGTGCCAGCAGCCCTCTGCGCGGATTGCAAGAGACCCAGTACTTC. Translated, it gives CASSPLRGLQETQYF.

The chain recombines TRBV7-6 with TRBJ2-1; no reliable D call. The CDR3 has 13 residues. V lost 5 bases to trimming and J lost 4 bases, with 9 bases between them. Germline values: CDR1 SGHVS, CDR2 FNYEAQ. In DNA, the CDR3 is TGTGCCAGCAGCCGTCTCGGGTACAATGAGCAGTTCTTC. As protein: CASSRLGYNEQFF.

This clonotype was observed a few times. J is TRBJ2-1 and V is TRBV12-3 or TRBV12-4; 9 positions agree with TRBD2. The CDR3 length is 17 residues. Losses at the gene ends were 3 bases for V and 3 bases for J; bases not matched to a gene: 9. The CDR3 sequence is CASSFVSLAGFYNEQFF. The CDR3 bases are TGTGCCAGCAGTTTTGTTTCGCTAGCGGGATTCTACAATGAGCAGTTCTTC.

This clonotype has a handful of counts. The CDR3 nucleotides read TGTGCCACCAGTGATCGACAGGGTAGTTTCGAGACCCAGTACTTC. Its translation is CATSDRQGSFETQYF. The chain is built from TRBV24-1 and TRBJ2-5; 7 bases align to TRBD1. With 3 bases clipped from V and 5 bases from J, the junction kept 8 bases outside the gene matches. Per germline, CDR1 KGHDR and CDR2 SFDVKD. The CDR3 is made up of 15 amino acids.

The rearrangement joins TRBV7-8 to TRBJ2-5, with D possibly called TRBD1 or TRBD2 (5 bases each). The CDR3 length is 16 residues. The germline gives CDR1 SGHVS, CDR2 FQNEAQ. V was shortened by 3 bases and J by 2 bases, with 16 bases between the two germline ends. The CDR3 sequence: CASSLLGTSEQETQYF. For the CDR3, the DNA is TGTGCCAGCAGCTTGCTAGGGACCAGCGAACAAGAGACCCAGTACTTC.

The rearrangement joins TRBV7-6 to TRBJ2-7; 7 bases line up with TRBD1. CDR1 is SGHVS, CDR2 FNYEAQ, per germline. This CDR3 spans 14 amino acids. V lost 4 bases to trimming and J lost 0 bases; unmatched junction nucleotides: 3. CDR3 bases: TGTGCCAGCAGCTGGGGACAGAACTCCTACGAGCAGTACTTC. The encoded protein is CASSWGQNSYEQYF.

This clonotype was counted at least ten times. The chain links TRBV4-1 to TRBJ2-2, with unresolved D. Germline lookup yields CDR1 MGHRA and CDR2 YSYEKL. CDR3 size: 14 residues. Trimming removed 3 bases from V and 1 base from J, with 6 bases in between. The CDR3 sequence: CASSQKGNTGELFF. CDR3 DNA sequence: TGCGCCAGCAGCCAGAAGGGGAACACCGGGGAGCTGTTTTTT.

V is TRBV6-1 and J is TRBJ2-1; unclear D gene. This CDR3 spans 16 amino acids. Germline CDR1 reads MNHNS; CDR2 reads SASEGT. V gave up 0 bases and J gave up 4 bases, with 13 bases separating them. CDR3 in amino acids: CASSEAPDIKYNEQFF. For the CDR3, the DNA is TGTGCCAGCAGTGAAGCGCCTGACATAAAGTACAATGAGCAGTTCTTC.

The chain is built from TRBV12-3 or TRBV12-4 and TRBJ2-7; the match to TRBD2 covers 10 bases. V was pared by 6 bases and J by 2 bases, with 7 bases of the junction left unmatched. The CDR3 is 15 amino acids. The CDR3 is CASSSGLAATYEQYF. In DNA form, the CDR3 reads TGTGCCAGCAGCAGTGGACTAGCGGCGACCTACGAGCAGTACTTC.

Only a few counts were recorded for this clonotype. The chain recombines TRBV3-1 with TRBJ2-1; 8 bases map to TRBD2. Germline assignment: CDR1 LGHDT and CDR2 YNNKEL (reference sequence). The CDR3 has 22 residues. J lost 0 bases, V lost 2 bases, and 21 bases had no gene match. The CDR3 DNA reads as TGTGCCAGCAGCCAAATTGGAGCGGTAGGGGAGCGGGAGACCGACTCCTACAATGAGCAGTTCTTC. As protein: CASSQIGAVGERETDSYNEQFF.

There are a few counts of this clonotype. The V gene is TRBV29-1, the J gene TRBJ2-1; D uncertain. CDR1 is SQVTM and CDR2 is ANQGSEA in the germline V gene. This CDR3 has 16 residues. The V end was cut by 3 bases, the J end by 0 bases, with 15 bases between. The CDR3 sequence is CSVDALPGSSYNEQFF. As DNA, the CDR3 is TGCAGCGTTGATGCGCTACCCGGAAGCTCCTACAATGAGCAGTTCTTC.

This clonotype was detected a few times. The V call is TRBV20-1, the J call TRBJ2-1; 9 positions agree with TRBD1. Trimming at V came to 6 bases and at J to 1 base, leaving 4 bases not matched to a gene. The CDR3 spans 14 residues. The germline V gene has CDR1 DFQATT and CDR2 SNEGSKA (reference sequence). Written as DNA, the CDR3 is TGCAGTGCCGGGGGGACAGGGTCCTACAATGAGCAGTTCTTC. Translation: CSAGGTGSYNEQFF.

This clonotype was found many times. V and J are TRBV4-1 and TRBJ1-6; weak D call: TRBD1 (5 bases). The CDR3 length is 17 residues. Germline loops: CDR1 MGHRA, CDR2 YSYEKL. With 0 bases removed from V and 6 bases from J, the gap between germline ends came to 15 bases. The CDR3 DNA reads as TGCGCCAGCAGCCAAGATCTGGGGGGAAGGCCTAATTCACCCCTCCACTTT. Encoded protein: CASSQDLGGRPNSPLHF.

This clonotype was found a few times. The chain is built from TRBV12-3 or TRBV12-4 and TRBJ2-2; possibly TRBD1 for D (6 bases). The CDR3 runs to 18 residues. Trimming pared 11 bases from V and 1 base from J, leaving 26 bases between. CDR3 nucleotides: TGTGCCTTCAGTCCCCGGGACATCGCAATTAGGAACACCGGGGAGCTGTTTTTT. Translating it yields CAFSPRDIAIRNTGELFF.

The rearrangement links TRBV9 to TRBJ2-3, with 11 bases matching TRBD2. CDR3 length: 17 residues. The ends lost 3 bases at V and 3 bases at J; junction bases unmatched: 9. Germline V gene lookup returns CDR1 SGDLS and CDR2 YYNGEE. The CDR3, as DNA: TGTGCCAGCAGCGCTGGGACTAGCGGTCTAAGAACAGATACGCAGTATTTT. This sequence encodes CASSAGTSGLRTDTQYF.

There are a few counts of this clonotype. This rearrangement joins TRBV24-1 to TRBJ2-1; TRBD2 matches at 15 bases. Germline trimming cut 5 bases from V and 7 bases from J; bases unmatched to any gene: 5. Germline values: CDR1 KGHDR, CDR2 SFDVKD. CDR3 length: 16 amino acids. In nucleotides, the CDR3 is TGTGCCACCAGTGTTGGGACTAGCGGGAGGAGGAATGAGCAGTTCTTC. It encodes CATSVGTSGRRNEQFF.